The clone carrying this T cell receptor beta chain was seen once. The data are from a study of technical replicates of blood from several donors. The germline V gene encodes CDR1 MNHNS and CDR2 SASEGT. With 4 bases removed from V and 9 bases from J, the gap between germline ends came to 16 bases. The CDR3 has 14 amino acids. Measured with immunoSEQ multiplex PCR; TCRdb has only the in-frame clones, and not every one. The repertoire consists of 85,000 to 100,000 clones, with 94% occurring once and the leading ten covering 0.26%. This sequence originates from a human donor in good health. The chain has TRBV6-1 and TRBJ2-1, with D tentatively TRBD2 (5 bases). Source material: T cells isolated from PBMCs. This CDR3 is CASSVIEGGGEQFF. CDR3 DNA: TGTGCCAGCAGTGTAATAGAAGGAGGAGGTGAGCAGTTCTTC.